This TCR beta chain originates from a study of blood T cell repertoires in COVID-19 (TCRdb year 2020). Background on the whole study: Collaborator samples came from the United States, Italy and Spain and covered acute and convalescent phases of COVID-19. The material from the prospective study consisted of cDNA or gDNA derived from T cells, B-cell-depleted T cells, or PBMCs. Subjects who had been exposed to COVID-19, were actively infected with it, or had recovered from it provided the deeply sampled blood TCRbeta repertoires that made up the dataset. The repertoires were released in a freely available public database intended as a resource for research on the immune response to SARS-CoV-2. Samples were obtained from the ongoing ImmuneRACE study (first 160 participants) and from some 1,200 subjects provided by 6 global collaborators. A de-identified subject ID, COVID-19 status, age in years and sex were almost always included in the sample metadata. Where available, HLA class I and class II types were obtained from metadata supplied by the sample provider rather than from assay-based typing.

The cysteine opens and the phenylalanine closes a CDR3 of 16 amino acids. The retained sequence is limited to the CDR3, 48 bases, with the frame set at the first base. Germline trimming: 5 bases from V, 5 bases from J; junction bases outside gene matches: 7. Based on the germline V gene, the CDR1 and CDR2 sequences are SGHVS and FQNEAQ. Details on this clone: Its antigen is not yet known. Qualities for individual bases were not recorded, and no much larger clone is one base off.

General conclusions and limits of the study: The amount of clinical and demographic metadata varied by source and participant and was provided uncurated.

TCRbeta CDR3 regions were amplified from genomic DNA by means of the immunoSEQ Assay, a bias-controlled multiplex PCR. Concerning the study's data processing: The number of nucleated cells in each sample was estimated by amplification of reference gene primers within the assay. Sequence reads were collapsed and filtered to measure the absolute abundance of every unique TCRbeta CDR3 rearrangement. Productive Simpson clonality was computed per sample as the square root of Simpson's diversity index over productive rearrangements. TCRdb re-hosts the immuneACCESS table, in-frame sequences only. Its copies lack some clones; in the studies checked, an unresolved V gene accounts for under half of them, and the cause for the rest is not known. V and J calls and clone size are as listed in that table; D and trimming were resolved from the DNA. The sample table records 98,000 or so clones; more than 80% of these occur just once. Around a quarter of the sample lies in the top ten.

The collaborating institutions used their own protocols to collect whole blood in K2EDTA tubes. For TCRbeta analysis, collaborators shipped samples as frozen whole blood, isolated PBMCs, or DNA extracted from either of those sample types. Sequencing was done on a sample of peripheral blood. This clonotype was sampled from a man aged 60 to 75 with acute or convalescent COVID-19. This sequence uses TRBV7-8 and TRBJ2-3, and 13 bases in between align with TRBD2. The CDR3 region has the sequence CASSARTSGSQDTQYF. At the DNA level, the sequence is TGTGCCAGCAGCGCCAGGACTAGCGGGAGTCAAGATACGCAGTATTTT.